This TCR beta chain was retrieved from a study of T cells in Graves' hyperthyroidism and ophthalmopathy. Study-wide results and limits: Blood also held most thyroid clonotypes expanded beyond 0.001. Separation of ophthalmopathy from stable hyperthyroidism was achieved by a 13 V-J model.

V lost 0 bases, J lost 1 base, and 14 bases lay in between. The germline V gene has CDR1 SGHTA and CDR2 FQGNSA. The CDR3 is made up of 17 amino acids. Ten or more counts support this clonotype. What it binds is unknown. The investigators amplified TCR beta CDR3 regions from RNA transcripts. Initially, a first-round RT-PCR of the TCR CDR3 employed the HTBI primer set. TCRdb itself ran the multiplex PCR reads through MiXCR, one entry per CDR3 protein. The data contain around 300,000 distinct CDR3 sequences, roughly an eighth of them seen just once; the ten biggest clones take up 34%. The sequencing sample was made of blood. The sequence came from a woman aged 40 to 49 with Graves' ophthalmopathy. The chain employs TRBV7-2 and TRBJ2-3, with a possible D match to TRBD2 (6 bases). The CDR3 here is CASSLAPLGGGTDTQYF. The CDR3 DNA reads TGTGCCAGCAGCTTAGCACCATTGGGGGGTGGCACAGATACGCAGTATTTT.